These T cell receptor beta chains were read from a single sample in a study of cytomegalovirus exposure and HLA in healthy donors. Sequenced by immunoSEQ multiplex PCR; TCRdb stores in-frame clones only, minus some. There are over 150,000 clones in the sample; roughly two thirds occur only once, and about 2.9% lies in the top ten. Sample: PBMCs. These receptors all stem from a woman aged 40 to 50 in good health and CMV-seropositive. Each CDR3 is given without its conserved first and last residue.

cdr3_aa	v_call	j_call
ASSPLAGVNGEQY	TRBV11-2	TRBJ2-7
ASSLARGPQH	TRBV7-6	TRBJ1-5
ASSSLRQGKDEQY	TRBV27	TRBJ2-7
ASSLKYPPMVYNEQF	TRBV5-1	TRBJ2-1
ASSAHNGQGGAQY	TRBV9	TRBJ2-3
ASSRTGKEANYGYT	TRBV6-6	TRBJ1-2
ASSVGSQYTNTEAF	TRBV9	TRBJ1-1
ASSVGQGYNEQF	TRBV9	TRBJ2-1
ASSQEGGNSPLN	TRBV4-1	TRBJ1-6
ALGGQTSSGEQY	TRBV10-3	TRBJ2-7
ASSTPSGTGANVLT	TRBV28	TRBJ2-6
ASNLLAGSGNQPQH	TRBV19	TRBJ1-5
ASSYPTASGNTIY	TRBV6-5	TRBJ1-3
ASSSTWGVREKLF	TRBV7-2	TRBJ1-4
ASSNPRQGESEAF	TRBV19	TRBJ1-1
ASTFLEGPQH	TRBV6-6	TRBJ1-5
ASSLDTDSSTDTQY	TRBV11-2	TRBJ2-3
AISGDISGANVLT	TRBV10-3	TRBJ2-6
ASSQDSSGQTLGDEQF	TRBV4-1	TRBJ2-1
ASSFISGHHNQPQH	TRBV11-3	TRBJ1-5
ASSGSSGFYEQY	TRBV5-1	TRBJ2-7
ASSIIRSSSYEQY	TRBV19	NA
ASSEPGLGSPLH	TRBV2	TRBJ1-6
ASSLPGGAETQY	TRBV19	TRBJ2-5
ASSPGTGREKLF	TRBV5-1	TRBJ1-4
ASSQEGADSYSGNTIY	TRBV4-3	TRBJ1-3
ASSQQGNSITGYGYT	TRBV18	TRBJ1-2
ASRLGQTTGELF	TRBV19	TRBJ2-2
ASSMMRERVAGANVLT	TRBV19	TRBJ2-6
ASSLYGNTGELF	TRBV6-1	TRBJ2-2
SVASGSNEQF	TRBV29-1	TRBJ2-1
ASGSSSEGGETQY	TRBV9	TRBJ2-5
ASSSPDRGSYEQY	TRBV7-3	TRBJ2-7
ASSPAGGGINEQF	TRBV25-1	TRBJ2-1
ASSGTVYEQY	TRBV28	TRBJ2-7
ASSNQGQTNEKLF	TRBV7-2	TRBJ1-4
ASSGWGQGKEPQH	TRBV6-1	TRBJ1-5
ASSPRGERGNTIY	TRBV27	TRBJ1-3
ASSQTPGQDPSYGYT	TRBV4-1	TRBJ1-2
ASSPELAAETQY	TRBV18	TRBJ2-5
ASSLWGQSYEQY	TRBV7-2	TRBJ2-7
ASSQGTSGIYNEQF	TRBV4-3	TRBJ2-1
ASSLFQALYGYT	TRBV5-8	TRBJ1-2
ASSRDRGGTGELF	TRBV7-3	TRBJ2-2
ASSPGQGVCGYT	TRBV5-6	TRBJ1-2
ASSLFRTSGGHSSYNEQF	TRBV27	TRBJ2-1
ASSFGTGVGNTEAF	TRBV27	TRBJ1-1
ATSRDLNTEAF	TRBV15	TRBJ1-1
ASRGLDTEAF	TRBV28	TRBJ1-1
ASSWGQEQF	TRBV27	TRBJ2-1
ASSVYSGSGPDTQY	TRBV9	TRBJ2-3
ASSESKNYGYT	TRBV2	TRBJ1-2
AISSDTMNTEAF	TRBV10-3	TRBJ1-1
ASSQDRGLLNEKLF	TRBV4-1	TRBJ1-4
ASSYPGNEQF	TRBV6-5	TRBJ2-1
ASRLATTAKYEQY	TRBV12-2	TRBJ2-7
ASSISLLDTQY	TRBV19	TRBJ2-3
ASSQLTSGAWETQY	TRBV14	TRBJ2-5